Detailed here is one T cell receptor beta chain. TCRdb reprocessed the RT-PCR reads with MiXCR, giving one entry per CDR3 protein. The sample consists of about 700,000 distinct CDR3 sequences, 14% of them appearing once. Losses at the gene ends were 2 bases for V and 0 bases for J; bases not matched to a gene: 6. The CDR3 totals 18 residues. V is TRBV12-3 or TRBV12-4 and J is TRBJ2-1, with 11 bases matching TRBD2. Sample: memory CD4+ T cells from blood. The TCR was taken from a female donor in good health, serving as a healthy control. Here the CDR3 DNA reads TGTGCCAGCAGTTTAATAGGGGGGACTAGCGGCTCCTACAATGAGCAGTTCTTC. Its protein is CASSLIGGTSGSYNEQFF.